The 12 T cell receptor beta chains listed next were all sequenced from one sample in a study of blood T cell repertoires in COVID-19. Assay: immunoSEQ multiplex PCR; the TCRdb copy retains only in-frame clones and omits some. Counted here are 150,000 to 200,000 clones, around 80% occurring once; the ten biggest clones make up approximately 16%. Sequenced material: PBMCs or T cells enriched from blood (not recorded which). All receptors derive from a woman aged 45-65 years with acute COVID-19.

The gene calls are TRBV7-2 and TRBJ1-2, with 9 bases fitting TRBD1. V trimming: 5 bases; J trimming: 5 bases; junction bases outside the gene matches: 12. The germline gives CDR1 SGHTA, CDR2 FQGNSA. This CDR3 comprises 16 residues. As DNA, the CDR3 is TGTGCCAGCAGCCCCGGACAGGGGAGGGGCCTGTATGGCTACACCTTC. It codes for CASSPGQGRGLYGYTF.

The rearrangement links TRBV7-6 to TRBJ1-6; the match to TRBD1 covers 8 bases. With V trimmed by 5 bases and J by 14 bases, 14 bases remained unmatched. Germline-derived CDR1 and CDR2 are SGHVS and FNYEAQ. CDR3 length equals 15 residues. The CDR3 DNA reads TGTGCCAGCAGCGACCCGGGACAGGCAAGGGAGACCCTCCACTTT. It is translated as CASSDPGQARETLHF.

The chain carries TRBV30 and TRBJ2-5; D gene uncertain. This CDR3 has 14 residues. In germline, CDR1 is GTSNPN, CDR2 SVGIG (reference sequence). Trimming took 5 bases from V and 2 from J, leaving 15 bases between them. The CDR3 coding sequence is TGTGCCTGGTCATCGTGGGCCCAGCAAGAGACCCAGTACTTC. Its protein is CAWSSWAQQETQYF. The whole variable domain, remainder taken from reference TRBV30 and TRBJ2-5, is SQTIHQWPATLVQPVGSPLSLECTVEGTSNPNLYWYRQAAGRGLQLLFYSVGIGQISSEVPQNLSASRPQDRQFILSSKKLLLSDSGFYLCAWSSWAQQETQYFGPGTRLLVL.

The rearrangement uses TRBV3-1 (or the pseudogene TRBV3-2) and TRBJ1-1, with D perhaps TRBD1 (5 bases). The CDR3 is made up of 15 amino acids. Germline CDR1 reads LGHDT; CDR2 reads YNNKEL (reference sequence). With 4 bases removed from V and 0 bases from J, the gap between germline ends came to 12 bases. Here the CDR3 reads CASSLQDTLNTEAFF. DNA for the CDR3: TGTGCCAGCAGCCTTCAGGACACCCTGAACACTGAAGCTTTCTTT.

This chain connects TRBV7-6 to TRBJ1-3; no reliable D call. Germline V gene lookup returns CDR1 SGHVS and CDR2 FNYEAQ. V lost 5 bases, J lost 4 bases, and 6 bases lay in between. The length of the CDR3 is 12 residues. DNA of the CDR3: TGTGCCAGCAGCCCCGTGGGAAACACCATATATTTT. Translation gives CASSPVGNTIYF.

This chain uses TRBV9 with TRBJ2-1, with D unresolved. V was trimmed by 1 base and J by 5 bases, leaving 4 bases between them. This CDR3 is built from 12 residues. Per the germline V gene, CDR1 is SGDLS and CDR2 is YYNGEE. Here the CDR3 DNA reads TGTGCCAGCAGCGTACCCGACAATGAGCAGTTCTTC. Translating it yields CASSVPDNEQFF.

This chain links TRBV30 with TRBJ1-5; TRBD1 matches 7 bases. Trimming at V came to 2 bases and at J to 4 bases, leaving 8 bases not matched to a gene. The germline V gene encodes CDR1 GTSNPN and CDR2 SVGIG (reference sequence). The CDR3 is 15 amino acids. In nucleotides, the CDR3 is TGTGCCTGGAGTCGTGGGGGACAGACGAATCAGCCCCAGCATTTT. Its protein product is CAWSRGGQTNQPQHF. The full variable domain, with the rest looked up from reference TRBV30 and TRBJ1-5, is SQTIHQWPATLVQPVGSPLSLECTVEGTSNPNLYWYRQAAGRGLQLLFYSVGIGQISSEVPQNLSASRPQDRQFILSSKKLLLSDSGFYLCAWSRGGQTNQPQHFGDGTRLSIL.

This sequence joins TRBV6-5 and TRBJ1-1; D is ambiguous. The CDR3 has 14 residues. Germline CDR1 and CDR2: MNHEY and SVGAGI. The V end lost 6 bases, the J end lost 1 base, and 12 bases lay between the germline ends. The CDR3 DNA reads as TGTGCCAGCAGCTCCGACGGGAGGAACACTGAAGCTTTCTTT. It yields the protein CASSSDGRNTEAFF.

This chain connects TRBV30 to TRBJ1-2; no definite D call. Germline V gene lookup returns CDR1 GTSNPN and CDR2 SVGIG (reference sequence). V lost 2 bases to trimming and J lost 7 bases, with 17 bases between them. CDR3 size: 14 residues. The CDR3 region has the DNA TGTGCCTGGAGTCTTAGCGGGTCCGAGGTTGGCTACACCTTC. Its translation is CAWSLSGSEVGYTF. Variable domain in full (rest from reference TRBV30 and TRBJ1-2): SQTIHQWPATLVQPVGSPLSLECTVEGTSNPNLYWYRQAAGRGLQLLFYSVGIGQISSEVPQNLSASRPQDRQFILSSKKLLLSDSGFYLCAWSLSGSEVGYTFGSGTRLTVV.

V usage is TRBV28 and J usage is TRBJ1-2; D unresolved. CDR1 MDHEN and CDR2 SYDVKM come from the germline V gene. The V and J ends lost 2 bases and 0 bases respectively, with 7 bases between them. This CDR3 comprises 14 residues. The CDR3 region has the DNA TGTGCCAGCAGTTTAAGCTTACCTAACTATGGCTACACCTTC. It encodes CASSLSLPNYGYTF.

The chain links TRBV12-3 or TRBV12-4 to TRBJ2-5; TRBD2 matches 8 bases. Trimming removed 3 bases from V and 5 bases from J; junction bases left unmatched: 2. CDR3 length: 13 residues. The CDR3 loop reads CASSFSGGETQYF. The CDR3 DNA reads TGTGCCAGCAGTTTTTCGGGGGGGGAGACCCAGTACTTC.

This chain uses TRBV28 with TRBJ1-5, with TRBD1 as a possible D gene (6 bases). CDR1 and CDR2 (germline): MDHEN, SYDVKM. CDR3 size: 15 residues. V was trimmed by 7 bases and J by 1 base, leaving 14 bases between them. CDR3 loop: CASTLRGASNQPQHF. For the CDR3, the DNA is TGTGCCAGCACCCTCCGGGGGGCCAGCAATCAGCCCCAGCATTTT.